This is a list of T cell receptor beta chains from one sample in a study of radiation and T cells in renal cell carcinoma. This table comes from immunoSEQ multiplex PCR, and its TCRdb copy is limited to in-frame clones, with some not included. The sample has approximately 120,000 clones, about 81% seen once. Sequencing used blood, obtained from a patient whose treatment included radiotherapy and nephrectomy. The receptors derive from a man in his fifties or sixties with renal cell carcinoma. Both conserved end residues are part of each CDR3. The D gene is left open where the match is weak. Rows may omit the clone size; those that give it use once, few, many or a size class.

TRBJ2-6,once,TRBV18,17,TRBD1,TGTGCCAGCTCAATGGGACAGGGGAGCCCTGGGGCCAACGTCCTGACTTTC,CASSMGQGSPGANVLTF
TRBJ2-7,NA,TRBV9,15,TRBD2,TGTGCCAGCAGCTCTCGGACTAGCGTCACCTACGAGCAGTACTTC,CASSSRTSVTYEQYF
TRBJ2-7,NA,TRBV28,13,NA,TGTGCCAGCAGTTTATGGCCGACCTACGAGCAGTACTTC,CASSLWPTYEQYF
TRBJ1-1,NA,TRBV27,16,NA,TGTGCCAGCAGTTTACGGTTTTCCCCGGCGGGCACTGAAGCTTTCTTT,CASSLRFSPAGTEAFF
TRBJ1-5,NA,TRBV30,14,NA,TGTGCCGGGGGACCGGGGGGGGGTAATCAGCCCCAGCATTTT,CAGGPGGGNQPQHF
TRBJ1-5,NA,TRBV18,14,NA,TGTGCCAGCTCACCGACAGCCAGCAATCAGCCCCAGCATTTT,CASSPTASNQPQHF
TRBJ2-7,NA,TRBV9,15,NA,TGTGCCAGCAGCGTAGGGGTAGCAGAAACCTACGAGCAGTACTTC,CASSVGVAETYEQYF
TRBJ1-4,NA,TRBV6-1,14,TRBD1,TGTGCCAGCACCCAGACAGGGGCGTTTGAAAAACTGTTTTTT,CASTQTGAFEKLFF
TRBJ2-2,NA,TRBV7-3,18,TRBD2,TGTGCCAGCAGCTTACAGGGTGGAGCGGGAGGGCCCTCCGGGGAGCTGTTTTTT,CASSLQGGAGGPSGELFF
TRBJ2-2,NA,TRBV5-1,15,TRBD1,TGCGCCAGCAGACCCGGGACAGCGAACACCGGGGAGCTGTTTTTT,CASRPGTANTGELFF
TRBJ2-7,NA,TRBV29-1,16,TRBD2,TGCAGCGTGGGGGATCCGGGCGGGAGGAACTCCTACGAGCAGTACTTC,CSVGDPGGRNSYEQYF
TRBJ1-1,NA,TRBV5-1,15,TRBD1,TGCGCCAGCAGCTTTAAACAGGGGGAGAACACTGAAGCTTTCTTT,CASSFKQGENTEAFF
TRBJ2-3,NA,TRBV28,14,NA,TGTGCCAGCAGTTACAGGAGGAGCACAGATACGCAGTATTTT,CASSYRRSTDTQYF
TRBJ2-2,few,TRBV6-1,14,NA,TGTGCCAGCAGGGAAGAGGACAGCCACGGGGAGCTGTTTTTT,CASREEDSHGELFF
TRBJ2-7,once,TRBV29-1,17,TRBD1,TGCACCATGTCCGACTGGACAGGGGCCTTACCATCCTACGAGCAGTACTTC,CTMSDWTGALPSYEQYF
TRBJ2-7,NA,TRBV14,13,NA,TGTGCCAGCAGCCCGAGACCCGACTACGAGCAGTACTTC,CASSPRPDYEQYF
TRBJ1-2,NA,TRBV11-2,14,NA,TGTGCCAGCAGCTTAGTAGGGGGACCTGGTGGCTACACCTTC,CASSLVGGPGGYTF
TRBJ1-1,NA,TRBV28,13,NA,TGTGCCAGCGGTGGGGGCGTGAACACTGAAGCTTTCTTT,CASGGGVNTEAFF
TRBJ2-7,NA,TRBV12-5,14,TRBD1,TGTGCTAGTGGTTTGGGACAGGGTGTGGACGAGCAGTACTTC,CASGLGQGVDEQYF
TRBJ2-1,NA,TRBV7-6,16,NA,TGTGCCAGCAGCTTAGCGCCCGGGGGAGTCATTGATGAGCAGTTCTTC,CASSLAPGGVIDEQFF
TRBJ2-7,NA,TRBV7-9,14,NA,TGTGCCAGCAGCTCCCTGACAGACCAATACGAGCAGTACTTC,CASSSLTDQYEQYF
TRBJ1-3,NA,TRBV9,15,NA,TGTGCCAGCAGCCCACGGTACCCCTCTGGAAACACCATATATTTT,CASSPRYPSGNTIYF